The 8 T cell receptor beta chains listed next were all sequenced from one sample in a study of cytomegalovirus exposure and HLA in healthy donors. PCR amplification relied on 60 Vbeta primers (plus 13 Jbeta primers). Clones were read by immunoSEQ multiplex PCR, and TCRdb kept only the in-frame ones, dropping some. The sample lists roughly 77,000 clones; 55% to 75% were seen once. Source material: PBMCs. These receptors were collected from a woman aged 40 to 55 in good health and CMV-seropositive.

This rearrangement joins TRBV30 to TRBJ1-2, with TRBD1 matching 7 bases. This CDR3 is built from 13 residues. From germline, CDR1 is GTSNPN and CDR2 SVGIG (reference sequence). Trimming took 0 bases from V and 7 from J; bases not matched to a gene: 5. The CDR3 sequence is CAWSVQGGAGYTF. The CDR3 DNA is TGTGCCTGGAGTGTACAAGGGGGCGCTGGCTACACCTTC.

The chain recombines TRBV19 with TRBJ2-7; D possibly corresponds to TRBD1 (7 bases). Trimming cost V 4 bases and J 0 bases, with 22 bases left between them. Germline V lookup: CDR1 LNHDA, CDR2 SQIVND (reference sequence). CDR3 length: 18 residues. DNA of the CDR3: TGTGCCAGTAGTAGAGGTCGGGGGACCGGGACAGACTCCTACGAGCAGTACTTC. Protein product: CASSRGRGTGTDSYEQYF. The whole variable domain, filled in from reference TRBV19 and TRBJ2-7, reads DGGITQSPKYLFRKEGQNVTLSCEQNLNHDAMYWYRQDPGQGLRLIYYSQIVNDFQKGDIAEGYSVSREKKESFPLTVTSAQKNPTAFYLCASSRGRGTGTDSYEQYFGPGTRLTVT.

V usage is TRBV10-3 and J usage is TRBJ1-1; possible D gene TRBD1, 5 bases. V lost 3 bases, J lost 6 bases, and 17 bases lay in between. CDR1 ENHRY and CDR2 SYGVKD come from the germline V gene. This CDR3 spans 15 amino acids. In DNA, the CDR3 is TGTGCCATCAGTGAACGTCCGAGTGGAGGGGCTGAAGCTTTCTTT. This sequence encodes CAISERPSGGAEAFF.

This clone has more than one count but fewer than ten. The chain has TRBV6-1 and TRBJ1-1, with a tentative D call TRBD1 (6 bases). Germline assignment: CDR1 MNHNS and CDR2 SASEGT. This CDR3 is built from 16 residues. The V end lost 2 bases, the J end lost 1 base, and 14 bases lay between the germline ends. The CDR3 reads CASSELSGRGNTEAFF. The CDR3 nucleotides are TGTGCCAGCAGTGAATTATCGGGCAGGGGGAACACTGAAGCTTTCTTT.

This clone is a singleton in its sample. This chain joins TRBV10-1 and TRBJ2-1; 11 bases are a match to TRBD2. Per the germline V gene, CDR1 is WNHNN and CDR2 is SYGVQD (reference sequence). The trim removed 10 bases at V and 2 bases at J, leaving 1 base unmatched. CDR3 length: 13 residues. DNA of the CDR3: TGCGCCACTAGCGGGGGGACCTACAATGAGCAGTTCTTC. This codes for CATSGGTYNEQFF.

The chain combines TRBV7-8 with TRBJ2-1, with D possibly TRBD1 on 6 matching bases. Trimming took 3 bases from V and 2 from J, leaving 11 bases between them. CDR3 length: 15 residues. Germline CDR1 is SGHVS and CDR2 is FQNEAQ. The CDR3 is CASSFYRATYNEQFF. CDR3 bases: TGTGCCAGCAGCTTTTACAGGGCTACCTACAATGAGCAGTTCTTC. Variable domain in full (rest from reference TRBV7-8 and TRBJ2-1): GAGVSQSPRYKVAKRGQDVALRCDPISGHVSLFWYQQALGQGPEFLTYFQNEAQLDKSGLPSDRFFAERPEGSVSTLKIQRTQQEDSAVYLCASSFYRATYNEQFFGPGTRLTVL.

The chain couples TRBV4-1 to TRBJ2-2, with TRBD1 identical over 10 bases. This CDR3 comprises 16 residues. Trimming cost V 6 bases and J 6 bases; bases outside gene matches: 10. Germline CDR1 is MGHRA and CDR2 is YSYEKL. The CDR3 DNA follows: TGCGCCAGCAGGGCGGCCGGGACAGGGGTACCCGGGGAGCTGTTTTTT. Translating gives CASRAAGTGVPGELFF.

This clone was observed a few times. The genes are TRBV18 and TRBJ1-6, with D hard to call. Trimming stripped 3 bases from V and 7 bases from J, with 10 bases between. The CDR3 loop spans 14 amino acids. From germline, CDR1 is KGHSH and CDR2 LQKENI. CDR3 DNA sequence: TGTGCCAGCTCACCTGCGGCGGGAAATTCACCCCTCCACTTT. The encoded protein is CASSPAAGNSPLHF. Full variable domain (rest looked up from reference TRBV18 and TRBJ1-6): NAGVMQNPRHLVRRRGQEARLRCSPMKGHSHVYWYRQLPEEGLKFMVYLQKENIIDESGMPKERFSAEFPKEGPSILRIQQVVRGDSAAYFCASSPAAGNSPLHFGNGTRLTVT.